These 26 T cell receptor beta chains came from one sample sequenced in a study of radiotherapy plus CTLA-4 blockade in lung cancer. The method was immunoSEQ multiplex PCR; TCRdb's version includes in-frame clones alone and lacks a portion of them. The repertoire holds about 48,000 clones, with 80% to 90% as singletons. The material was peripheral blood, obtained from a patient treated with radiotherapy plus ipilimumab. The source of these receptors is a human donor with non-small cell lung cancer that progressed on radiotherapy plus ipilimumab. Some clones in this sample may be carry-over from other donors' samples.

The chain's CDR3 is CASSPLRQHEAFF. In nucleotides, the CDR3 is TGTGCCAGCTCACCCCTTCGACAGCATGAAGCTTTCTTT. V usage is TRBV18 and J usage is TRBJ1-1; weak D call: TRBD1 (5 bases). V lost 3 bases and J 7 bases, leaving 12 bases between the germline ends. Looked up from germline, CDR1 is KGHSH and CDR2 is LQKENI. The length of the CDR3 is 13 residues.

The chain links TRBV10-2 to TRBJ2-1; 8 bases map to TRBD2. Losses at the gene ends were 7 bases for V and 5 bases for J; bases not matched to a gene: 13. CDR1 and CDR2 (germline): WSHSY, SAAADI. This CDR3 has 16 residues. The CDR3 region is CASTRTSPIVHNEQFF. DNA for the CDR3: TGCGCCAGCACCCGGACTAGCCCAATAGTTCACAATGAGCAGTTCTTC.

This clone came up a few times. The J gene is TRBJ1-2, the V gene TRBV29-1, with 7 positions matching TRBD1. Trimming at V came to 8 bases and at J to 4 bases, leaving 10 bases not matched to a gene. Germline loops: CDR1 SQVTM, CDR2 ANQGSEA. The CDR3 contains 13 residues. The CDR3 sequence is CSTRSTGIYGYTF. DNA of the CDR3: TGCAGCACCCGATCGACAGGGATCTATGGCTACACCTTC. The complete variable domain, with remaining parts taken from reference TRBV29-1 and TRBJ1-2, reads SAVISQKPSRDICQRGTSLTIQCQVDSQVTMMFWYRQQPGQSLTLIATANQGSEATYESGFVIDKFPISRPNLTFSTLTVSNMSPEDSSIYLCSTRSTGIYGYTFGSGTRLTVV.

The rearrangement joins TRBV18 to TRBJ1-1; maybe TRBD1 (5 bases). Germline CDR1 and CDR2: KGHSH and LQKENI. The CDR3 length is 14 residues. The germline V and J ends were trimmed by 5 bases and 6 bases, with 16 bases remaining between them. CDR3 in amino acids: CASSTLQGSPEAFF. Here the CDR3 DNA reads TGTGCCAGCTCAACGTTGCAGGGTTCCCCTGAAGCTTTCTTT.

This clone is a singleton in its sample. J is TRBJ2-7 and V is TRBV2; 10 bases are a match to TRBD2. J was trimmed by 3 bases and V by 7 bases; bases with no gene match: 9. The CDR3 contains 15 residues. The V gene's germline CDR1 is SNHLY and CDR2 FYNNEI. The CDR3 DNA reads TGTGCCAGCATGGTCGGGACTAGCGAATACTACGAGCAGTACTTC. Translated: CASMVGTSEYYEQYF.

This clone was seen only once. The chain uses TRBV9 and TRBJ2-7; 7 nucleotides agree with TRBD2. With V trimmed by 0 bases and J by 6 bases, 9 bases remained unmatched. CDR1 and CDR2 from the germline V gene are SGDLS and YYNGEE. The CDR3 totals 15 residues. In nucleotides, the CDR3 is TGTGCCAGCAGCGTAGGCAGCAGGGACTACCCCGAGCAGTACTTC. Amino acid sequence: CASSVGSRDYPEQYF.

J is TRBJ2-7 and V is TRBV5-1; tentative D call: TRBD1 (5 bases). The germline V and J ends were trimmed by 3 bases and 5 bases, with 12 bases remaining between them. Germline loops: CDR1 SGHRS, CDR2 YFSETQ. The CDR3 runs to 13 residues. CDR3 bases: TGCGCCAGCAGCTCGGGTGTCAGGGACGAGCAGTACTTC. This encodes CASSSGVRDEQYF.

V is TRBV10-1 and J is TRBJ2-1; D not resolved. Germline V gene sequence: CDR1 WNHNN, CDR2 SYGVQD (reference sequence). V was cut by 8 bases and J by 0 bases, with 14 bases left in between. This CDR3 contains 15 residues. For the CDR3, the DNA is TGCGCCAGCTCCGAGCCACAGAGCTCCTACAATGAGCAGTTCTTC. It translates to CASSEPQSSYNEQFF.

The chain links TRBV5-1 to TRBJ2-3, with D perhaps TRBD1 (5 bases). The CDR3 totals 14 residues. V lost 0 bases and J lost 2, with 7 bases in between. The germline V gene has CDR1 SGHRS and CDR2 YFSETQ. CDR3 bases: TGCGCCAGCAGCTTGGCACAGGACACAGATACGCAGTATTTT. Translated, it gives CASSLAQDTDTQYF.

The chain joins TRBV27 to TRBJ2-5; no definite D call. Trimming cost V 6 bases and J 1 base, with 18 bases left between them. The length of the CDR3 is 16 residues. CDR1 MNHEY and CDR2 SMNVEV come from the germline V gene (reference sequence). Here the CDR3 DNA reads TGTGCCAGCAGAAGAGCGCCGGCGCGGCCCCAAGAGACCCAGTACTTC. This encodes CASRRAPARPQETQYF.

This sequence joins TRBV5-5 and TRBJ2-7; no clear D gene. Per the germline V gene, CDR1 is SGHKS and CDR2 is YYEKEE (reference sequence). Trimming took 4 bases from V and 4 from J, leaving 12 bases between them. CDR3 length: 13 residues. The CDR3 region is CASSPPADYEQYF. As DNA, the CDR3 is TGTGCCAGCAGCCCCCCCGCAGATTACGAGCAGTACTTC.

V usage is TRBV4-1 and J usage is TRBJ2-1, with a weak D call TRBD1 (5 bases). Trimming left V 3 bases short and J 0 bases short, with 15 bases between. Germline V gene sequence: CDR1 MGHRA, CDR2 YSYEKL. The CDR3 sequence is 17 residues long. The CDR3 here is CASSHSSGKSSYNEQFF. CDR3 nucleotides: TGCGCCAGCAGCCACTCTTCAGGGAAGAGCTCCTACAATGAGCAGTTCTTC.

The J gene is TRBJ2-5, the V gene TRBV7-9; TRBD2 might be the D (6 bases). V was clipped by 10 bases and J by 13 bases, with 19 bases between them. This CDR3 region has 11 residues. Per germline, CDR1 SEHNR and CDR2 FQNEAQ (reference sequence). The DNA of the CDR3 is TGTGCCATCCTTCAACCGGGACTTCTGTACTTC. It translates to CAILQPGLLYF.

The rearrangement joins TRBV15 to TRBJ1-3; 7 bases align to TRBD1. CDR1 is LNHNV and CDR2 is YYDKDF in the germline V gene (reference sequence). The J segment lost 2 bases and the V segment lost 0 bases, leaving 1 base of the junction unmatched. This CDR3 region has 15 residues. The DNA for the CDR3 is TGTGCCACCAGCAGAGATGACAGGGCTGGAAACACCATATATTTT. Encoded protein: CATSRDDRAGNTIYF.

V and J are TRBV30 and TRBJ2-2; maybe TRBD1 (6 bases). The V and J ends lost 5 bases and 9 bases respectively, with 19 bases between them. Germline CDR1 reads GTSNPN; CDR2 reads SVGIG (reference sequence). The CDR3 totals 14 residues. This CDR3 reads CAWGTGQPYRELFF. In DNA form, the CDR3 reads TGTGCCTGGGGCACGGGACAACCCTATCGGGAGCTGTTTTTT.

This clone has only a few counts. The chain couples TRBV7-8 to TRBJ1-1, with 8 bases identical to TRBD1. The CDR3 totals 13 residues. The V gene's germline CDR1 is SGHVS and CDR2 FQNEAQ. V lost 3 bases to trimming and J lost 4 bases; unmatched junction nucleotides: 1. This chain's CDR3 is CASSFTGGTEAFF. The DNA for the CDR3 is TGTGCCAGCAGCTTTACAGGGGGCACTGAAGCTTTCTTT.

The CDR3 here is CASSFRQGSGNTEAFF. In nucleotides, the CDR3 is TGTGCCAGCAGCTTTAGACAGGGGAGTGGGAACACTGAAGCTTTCTTT. The chain links TRBV5-4 to TRBJ1-1; TRBD1 matches at 8 bases. This CDR3 spans 16 amino acids. From germline, CDR1 is SGHNT and CDR2 YYREEE (reference sequence). J gave up 1 base and V 2 bases, and 7 bases lay outside the gene matches.

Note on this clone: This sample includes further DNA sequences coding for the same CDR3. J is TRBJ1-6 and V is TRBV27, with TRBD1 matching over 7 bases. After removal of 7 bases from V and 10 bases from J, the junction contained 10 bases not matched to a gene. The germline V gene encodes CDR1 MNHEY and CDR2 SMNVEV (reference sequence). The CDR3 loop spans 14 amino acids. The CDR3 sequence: CASTLAGGQSPLHF. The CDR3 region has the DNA TGTGCCAGCACCCTCGCAGGGGGTCAATCACCCCTCCACTTT.

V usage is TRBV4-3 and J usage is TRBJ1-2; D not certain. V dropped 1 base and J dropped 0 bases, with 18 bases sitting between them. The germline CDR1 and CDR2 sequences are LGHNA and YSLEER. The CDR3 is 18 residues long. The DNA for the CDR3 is TGCGCCAGCAGCCAAGCCTCGGGAGGTGGACGGGCTAACTATGGCTACACCTTC. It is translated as CASSQASGGGRANYGYTF.

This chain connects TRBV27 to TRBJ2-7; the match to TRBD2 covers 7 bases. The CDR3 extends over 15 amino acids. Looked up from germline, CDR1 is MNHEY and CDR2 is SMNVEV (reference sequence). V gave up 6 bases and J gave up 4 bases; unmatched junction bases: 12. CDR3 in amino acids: CASSSLWTSRYEQYF. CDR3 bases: TGTGCCAGCAGCTCTCTTTGGACTAGTAGGTACGAGCAGTACTTC.

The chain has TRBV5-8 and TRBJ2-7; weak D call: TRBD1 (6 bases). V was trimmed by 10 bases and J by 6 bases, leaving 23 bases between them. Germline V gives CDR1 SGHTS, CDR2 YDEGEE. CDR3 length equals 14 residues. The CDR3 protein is CAGKRAGVVSEQYF. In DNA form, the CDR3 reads TGTGCCGGTAAAAGGGCAGGGGTTGTTTCCGAGCAGTACTTC.

This CDR3 reads CASSFLAASSYNEQFF. CDR3 DNA: TGCGCCAGCAGCTTTTTAGCGGCATCCTCCTACAATGAGCAGTTCTTC. The rearrangement uses TRBV5-1 and TRBJ2-1, with D perhaps matching TRBD2 (6 bases). The germline V gene encodes CDR1 SGHRS and CDR2 YFSETQ. The CDR3 loop spans 16 amino acids. V shed 2 bases and J shed 0 bases, with 12 bases lying between them.

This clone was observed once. The CDR3, as DNA: TGTGCCACCCGGATAAGGACTAGCGGGAGCTCTGAGCAGTTCTTC. The encoded protein is CATRIRTSGSSEQFF. The genes are TRBV6-4 and TRBJ2-1; the match to TRBD2 covers 13 bases. The germline CDR1 and CDR2 sequences are MRHNA and SNTAGT. The CDR3 runs to 15 residues. With V trimmed by 10 bases and J by 9 bases, 12 bases remained unmatched.

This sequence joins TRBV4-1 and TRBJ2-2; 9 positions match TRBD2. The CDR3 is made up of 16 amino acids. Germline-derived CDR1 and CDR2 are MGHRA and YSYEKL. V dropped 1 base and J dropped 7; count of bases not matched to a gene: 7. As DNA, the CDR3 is TGCGCCAGCAGCCAAGTCGGCGGGAGGGCGAACGGGGAGCTGTTTTTT. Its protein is CASSQVGGRANGELFF.

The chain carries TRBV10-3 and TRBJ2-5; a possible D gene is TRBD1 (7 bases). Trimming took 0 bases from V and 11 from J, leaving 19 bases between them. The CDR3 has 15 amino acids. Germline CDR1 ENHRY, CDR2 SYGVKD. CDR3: CAISESTGRILGQYF. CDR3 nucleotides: TGTGCCATCAGTGAGTCGACAGGGAGGATCCTGGGGCAGTACTTC.

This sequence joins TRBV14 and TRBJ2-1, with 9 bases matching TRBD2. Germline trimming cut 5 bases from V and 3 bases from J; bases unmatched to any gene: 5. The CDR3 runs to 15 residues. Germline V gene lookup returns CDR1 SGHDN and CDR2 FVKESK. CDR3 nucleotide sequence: TGTGCCAGCAGCAACCGACTAGCGGACTACAATGAGCAGTTCTTC. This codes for CASSNRLADYNEQFF.